The rows below give T cell receptor beta chains drawn from one sample of a study of cytomegalovirus exposure and HLA in healthy donors. Libraries were prepared by immunoSEQ multiplex PCR; TCRdb keeps only in-frame clonotypes and omits some of them. The sample records 120,000 to 150,000 clones, 70% to 85% being singletons. The sample taken for sequencing was PBMCs. These receptors were obtained from a woman between 40 and 55 years old in good health and CMV-seronegative. CDR3s include the opening cysteine and the closing phenylalanine or tryptophan. The order of the fields is J gene, D gene, clone size, V gene, CDR3 DNA, CDR3 protein. D genes are given only for firm matches. Rows may omit the clone size; those that give it use once, few, many or a size class.

J gene: TRBJ2-1
D gene: TRBD2
clone size: .
V gene: TRBV5-5
CDR3 DNA: TGTGCCAGCAGCTTAGGGGCGGGGGACAATGAGCAGTTCTTC
CDR3 protein: CASSLGAGDNEQFF

J gene: TRBJ2-2
D gene: .
clone size: .
V gene: TRBV2
CDR3 DNA: TGTGCCAGTTTACAGGACGGACCCGGGGAGCTGTTTTTT
CDR3 protein: CASLQDGPGELFF

J gene: TRBJ1-1
D gene: .
clone size: .
V gene: TRBV6-1
CDR3 DNA: TGTGCCAGCAGTCCCCACGGACAGAACACTGAAGCTTTCTTT
CDR3 protein: CASSPHGQNTEAFF

J gene: TRBJ2-3
D gene: TRBD2
clone size: .
V gene: TRBV5-6
CDR3 DNA: TGTGCCAGCAGCCTGAGACTAGCGGGAGTGCCAGATACGCAGTATTTT
CDR3 protein: CASSLRLAGVPDTQYF

J gene: TRBJ2-2
D gene: .
clone size: .
V gene: TRBV4-2
CDR3 DNA: TGTGCCAGCAGCCTTCATACAGGGACCACCGGGGAGCTGTTTTTT
CDR3 protein: CASSLHTGTTGELFF

J gene: TRBJ2-1
D gene: TRBD2
clone size: once
V gene: TRBV6-1
CDR3 DNA: TGTGCCAGCGTCTTCAGCGGGAGTTACAATGAGCAGTTCTTC
CDR3 protein: CASVFSGSYNEQFF

J gene: TRBJ2-7
D gene: .
clone size: .
V gene: TRBV28
CDR3 DNA: TGTGCCAGCAGTTTACCCCTCGAGCAGTACTTC
CDR3 protein: CASSLPLEQYF

J gene: TRBJ2-2
D gene: .
clone size: .
V gene: TRBV4-1
CDR3 DNA: TGCGCCAGCAGCCAAGCCCTCCCCGGGGCCGGGGAGCTGTTTTTT
CDR3 protein: CASSQALPGAGELFF

J gene: TRBJ2-3
D gene: .
clone size: .
V gene: TRBV18
CDR3 DNA: TGTGCCAGCTCCCCCGCGGGGAGCACAGATACGCAGTATTTT
CDR3 protein: CASSPAGSTDTQYF

J gene: TRBJ2-3
D gene: TRBD2
clone size: .
V gene: TRBV9
CDR3 DNA: TGTGCCAGCAGGCCCCACCTGGCGGGAGCTAGCACAGATACGCAGTATTTT
CDR3 protein: CASRPHLAGASTDTQYF

J gene: TRBJ1-2
D gene: TRBD1
clone size: few
V gene: TRBV4-2
CDR3 DNA: TGTGCCAGCAGCCAAGATATCCCAGGGGGATTTGGCTATGGCTACACCTTC
CDR3 protein: CASSQDIPGGFGYGYTF

J gene: TRBJ1-6
D gene: .
clone size: .
V gene: TRBV28
CDR3 DNA: TGTGCCAGCGCCCCTTGGGGGCGAAGCTCCTATAATTCACCCCTCCACTTT
CDR3 protein: CASAPWGRSSYNSPLHF

J gene: TRBJ1-4
D gene: .
clone size: .
V gene: TRBV6-6
CDR3 DNA: TGTGCCAGCGGCTCCTCCGCGGCTAATGAAAAACTGTTTTTT
CDR3 protein: CASGSSAANEKLFF

J gene: TRBJ2-3
D gene: TRBD1
clone size: .
V gene: TRBV11-1
CDR3 DNA: TGTGCCAGCAGCTCGACAGGGATCCGGGCAGATACGCAGTATTTT
CDR3 protein: CASSSTGIRADTQYF

J gene: TRBJ1-1
D gene: .
clone size: .
V gene: TRBV7-9
CDR3 DNA: TGTGCCAGCAGCCCCCAGGTGGAGGACACTGAAGCTTTCTTT
CDR3 protein: CASSPQVEDTEAFF

J gene: TRBJ1-1
D gene: .
clone size: .
V gene: TRBV2
CDR3 DNA: TGTGCCAGCAGACCGGGGGATACTAACACTGAAGCTTTCTTT
CDR3 protein: CASRPGDTNTEAFF

J gene: TRBJ1-2
D gene: .
clone size: .
V gene: TRBV27
CDR3 DNA: TGTGCCAGCAGTTTAAGGGGTGGAGACTATGGCTACACCTTC
CDR3 protein: CASSLRGGDYGYTF

J gene: TRBJ1-1
D gene: TRBD1
clone size: .
V gene: TRBV4-3
CDR3 DNA: TGCGCCAGCAGCGCCGAAGCAGGGGGCGCAGCTGAAGCTTTCTTT
CDR3 protein: CASSAEAGGAAEAFF

J gene: TRBJ1-2
D gene: .
clone size: few
V gene: TRBV7-9
CDR3 DNA: TGTGCCAGCAGCACTTCAGGGGTCGGCTACACCTTC
CDR3 protein: CASSTSGVGYTF

J gene: TRBJ2-7
D gene: TRBD2
clone size: .
V gene: TRBV2
CDR3 DNA: TGTGCCAGCGGGAGCGGGACTCTCCTTGAGCAGTACTTC
CDR3 protein: CASGSGTLLEQYF